This TCR beta chain is from a study of Graves' ophthalmopathy and Graves' hyperthyroidism. The sequenced template was RNA, covering the TCR beta CDR3 region. HTBI-primed RT-PCR formed the first round, and a multiplex PCR formed the second. MiXCR was run by TCRdb on the multiplex PCR reads, yielding one entry per CDR3 protein. The table shows 200,000 to 250,000 distinct CDR3 sequences, with approximately 29% occurring only once. This CDR3 comprises 14 residues. After removal of 7 bases from V and 5 bases from J, the junction contained 8 bases not matched to a gene. The germline CDR1 and CDR2 sequences are MNHEY and SVGEGT.

The chain combines TRBV6-2 or TRBV6-3 with TRBJ1-1, with 9 bases identical to TRBD1. Material: peripheral blood. The sequence derives from a man aged 50 to 60 with Graves' ophthalmopathy. The CDR3 protein is CASTWDRVLTEAFF. The CDR3 DNA reads as TGTGCCAGCACCTGGGACAGGGTGCTAACTGAAGCTTTCTTT.